This T cell receptor beta chain was documented in a study of vaccination effects on CD4 cells after COVID-19. With respect to this clone: As yet, its antigen is unknown.

Generated by immunoSEQ multiplex PCR, the TCRdb table keeps only in-frame clones and is missing some. Of over 30,000 clones in the sample, under 75% were seen once. Expansion with viral peptide pools was applied to antigen-specific CD4+ T cells by the ViraFEST assay prior to sequencing. The culture ran for about eleven days before CD4+ T cells were isolated. Nucleocapsid antibodies stayed negative before and after vaccination, showing no earlier SARS-CoV-2 infection. Study-wide results and limits: Marked contraction was observed in infection-induced and vaccine-induced clones late after vaccination.

This clonotype was obtained from a human donor who received a COVID-19 vaccine. The input for sequencing was CD4+ T cells from PBMCs cultured with SARS-CoV-2 spike peptides, taken before COVID-19 vaccination.

The CDR3 protein is CASTIGRVSYNEQFF. DNA of the CDR3: TGTGCCAGCACAATCGGTCGGGTTTCCTACAATGAGCAGTTCTTC. The rearrangement joins TRBV2 to TRBJ2-1; D ambiguous. CDR1 and CDR2 (germline): SNHLY, FYNNEI. The CDR3 is 15 amino acids. Trimming pared 7 bases from V and 1 base from J, leaving 14 bases between. Full variable domain (rest looked up from reference TRBV2 and TRBJ2-1): EPEVTQTPSHQVTQMGQEVILRCVPISNHLYFYWYRQILGQKVEFLVSFYNNEISEKSEIFDDQFSVERPDGSNFTLKIRSTKLEDSAMYFCASTIGRVSYNEQFFGPGTRLTVL.